Each of the 19 T cell receptor beta chains below was sequenced from the same sample in a study of monozygotic twins with inflammatory bowel disease. TCRdb re-called the 5' RACE reads; every CDR3 protein appears as one record, without DNA. Listed are a few hundred thousand distinct CDR3 sequences; approximately 2.3% falls within the top ten. What was sequenced was blood. These receptors all stem from a human donor with ulcerative colitis or Crohn's disease, or a healthy co-twin of an affected twin (not recorded which).

The J gene is TRBJ2-7, the V gene TRBV7-2; absent DNA, TCRdb's TRBD2 call cannot be checked. The CDR3 is made up of 15 amino acids. Germline V gene data show CDR1 as SGHTA and CDR2 as FQGNSA. The CDR3 sequence: CASSSGLAPSYEQYF.

V is TRBV11-1 and J is TRBJ2-1; the TCRdb call, TRBD1, lacks DNA for checking. Germline CDR1 reads SGHAT; CDR2 reads FQDESV (reference sequence). CDR3 length equals 16 residues. The CDR3 is CASSSPLDRADREQFF.

The chain recombines TRBV14 with TRBJ2-7; TCRdb names TRBD1, which stays unverified in the absence of DNA. Germline-derived CDR1 and CDR2 are SGHDN and FVKESK. CDR3 length: 13 residues. The CDR3: CASSQPDSFEQYF.

The rearrangement joins TRBV20-1 to TRBJ2-1. Germline assignment: CDR1 DFQATT and CDR2 SNEGSKA (reference sequence). CDR3 length: 14 amino acids. The CDR3 loop is CSARVTYSYNEQFF.

The chain couples TRBV28 to TRBJ2-7; TCRdb's D call, TRBD1, is unchecked because there is no DNA. Germline V gene data show CDR1 as MDHEN and CDR2 as SYDVKM. This CDR3 spans 14 amino acids. The CDR3 reads CASRAQGWYYEQYF.

The chain is built from TRBV7-9 and TRBJ1-5; with no DNA, the TCRdb D assignment of TRBD1 cannot be verified. Germline CDR1 and CDR2: SEHNR and FQNEAQ (reference sequence). The CDR3 contains 15 residues. CDR3 in amino acids: CASSHRDTTLQPQHF.

V and J are TRBV19 and TRBJ1-3; the D gene TCRdb calls, TRBD1, cannot be checked with no DNA. This CDR3 spans 18 amino acids. Germline values: CDR1 LNHDA, CDR2 SQIVND (reference sequence). Here the CDR3 reads CASSIGAPGGAQSNTIYF.

The CDR3 loop reads CASSPSGGALTGELFF. The V call is TRBV2, the J call TRBJ2-2; TCRdb outputs TRBD1, but without DNA this stays unchecked. Germline V CDR1 and CDR2: SNHLY, FYNNEI. The CDR3 is 16 amino acids.

This chain uses TRBV7-7 with TRBJ2-5; the D gene TCRdb calls, TRBD1, cannot be checked with no DNA. The germline V gene has CDR1 SSHAT and CDR2 FNYEAQ (reference sequence). The CDR3 is 15 residues long. CDR3 amino acids: CASSKADRVEETQYF. Supplemented by reference TRBV7-7 and TRBJ2-5, the full variable domain reads GAGVSQSPRYKVTKRGQDVTLRCDPISSHATLYWYQQALGQGPEFLTYFNYEAQPDKSGLPSDRFSAERPEGSISTLTIQRTEQRDSAMYRCASSKADRVEETQYFGPGTRLLVL.

V usage is TRBV12-3 or TRBV12-4 and J usage is TRBJ1-2; the D call of TRBD1 rests on TCRdb alone, since no DNA is present to check it. This CDR3 is built from 15 residues. The CDR3 region is CASSSSRKGFYGYTF.

The chain is built from TRBV2 and TRBJ2-1; TCRdb names TRBD1, which stays unverified in the absence of DNA. CDR3 length equals 16 residues. Germline V CDR1 and CDR2: SNHLY, FYNNEI. The CDR3 sequence is CASREDGQGLYNEQFF.

CDR3 sequence: CATSDRSTPGNEQFF. The J gene is TRBJ2-1, the V gene TRBV24-1; as DNA is missing, the TRBD1 call by TCRdb cannot be tested. Germline CDR1 KGHDR, CDR2 SFDVKD. CDR3 length: 15 residues.

The V and J genes are TRBV9 and TRBJ2-2; without DNA, the TCRdb call of TRBD1 cannot be checked. The CDR3 loop spans 16 amino acids. Germline CDR1 and CDR2: SGDLS and YYNGEE. The CDR3 sequence is CASSVRTDIRTGELFF. The full variable domain, in which reference TRBV9 and TRBJ2-2 provide the parts outside the CDR3, is DSGVTQTPKHLITATGQRVTLRCSPRSGDLSVYWYQQSLDQGLQFLIQYYNGEERAKGNILERFSAQQFPDLHSELNLSSLELGDSALYFCASSVRTDIRTGELFFGEGSRLTVL.

The chain has TRBV6-6 and TRBJ1-5. This CDR3 is built from 12 residues. Germline V gives CDR1 MNHNY, CDR2 SVGAGI (reference sequence). The chain's CDR3 is CASSYTGQPQHF.

The chain couples TRBV5-1 to TRBJ2-1; TCRdb gives TRBD2 as the D gene, but with no DNA this cannot be confirmed. From germline, CDR1 is SGHRS and CDR2 YFSETQ. The CDR3 sequence is 17 residues long. The CDR3 protein is CASSFLFLAGGSNEQFF.

The chain has TRBV7-9 and TRBJ2-7; lacking DNA, the TRBD1 call made by TCRdb goes unchecked. The CDR3 is 15 amino acids. Per the germline V gene, CDR1 is SEHNR and CDR2 is FQNEAQ (reference sequence). This CDR3 is CASSLRTGVTYEQYF.

The chain employs TRBV4-3 and TRBJ1-1; TCRdb names TRBD1, which stays unverified in the absence of DNA. This CDR3 contains 16 residues. CDR1 is LGHNA and CDR2 is YSLEER in the germline V gene. This CDR3 is CASSQDFGTGGTEAFF.

This chain connects TRBV12-3 or TRBV12-4 to TRBJ1-6. This CDR3 spans 16 amino acids. CDR3 in amino acids: CASSARGPTTGSPLHF.

This chain uses TRBV7-2 with TRBJ1-2; TCRdb's D gene call, TRBD1, goes unchecked for lack of DNA. Germline V gene sequence: CDR1 SGHTA, CDR2 FQGNSA. The length of the CDR3 is 16 residues. This CDR3 reads CASSFYAPPGHGGYTF.